This entry lists 24 T cell receptor beta chains sequenced from one sample in a study of blood T cell repertoires in COVID-19. The protocol was immunoSEQ multiplex PCR, while the TCRdb copy is restricted to in-frame clones and leaves out a portion. Here the sample spans roughly 300,000 clones, about 81% being singletons. Sequencing input: peripheral blood. The receptors were sampled from a human donor with COVID-19, enrolled during active disease. The donor label of this sample is uncertain.

The chain uses TRBV27 and TRBJ1-4, with TRBD1 matching 9 bases. Germline loops: CDR1 MNHEY, CDR2 SMNVEV (reference sequence). V was clipped by 6 bases and J by 8 bases; unmatched bases: 4. The CDR3 has 13 residues. The CDR3 reads CASSSGTGEKLFF. The DNA for the CDR3 is TGTGCCAGCAGCTCCGGGACAGGGGAAAAACTGTTTTTT.

The genes are TRBV5-4 and TRBJ2-1; 9 bases are a match to TRBD2. Germline-derived CDR1 and CDR2 are SGHNT and YYREEE (reference sequence). V was clipped by 0 bases and J by 4 bases; unmatched bases: 2. This CDR3 contains 15 residues. The CDR3 DNA reads as TGTGCCAGCAGCTTGGTAGCGGGAGAATACAATGAGCAGTTCTTC. This encodes CASSLVAGEYNEQFF.

The chain is built from TRBV14 and TRBJ2-3; TRBD1 aligns across 8 bases. This CDR3 is built from 13 residues. V lost 3 bases to trimming and J lost 4 bases; unmatched junction nucleotides: 0. Germline values: CDR1 SGHDN, CDR2 FVKESK. The chain's CDR3 is CASSQTGADTQYF. CDR3 in DNA: TGTGCCAGCAGCCAGACAGGGGCAGATACGCAGTATTTT.

V usage is TRBV4-1 and J usage is TRBJ2-1; 10 positions match TRBD2. This CDR3 region has 15 residues. In germline, CDR1 is MGHRA, CDR2 YSYEKL. V was clipped by 1 base and J by 10 bases; unmatched bases: 7. DNA for the CDR3: TGCGCCAGCAGCCAAGGTGCTAGCGGGAGTAAAGAGCAGTTCTTC. Translating it yields CASSQGASGSKEQFF.

This clone showed up just a few times. The chain joins TRBV29-1 to TRBJ2-5; 8 nucleotides agree with TRBD1. Germline assignment: CDR1 SQVTM and CDR2 ANQGSEA. This CDR3 comprises 14 residues. V was clipped by 4 bases and J by 1 base; unmatched bases: 5. CDR3 bases: TGCAGCGTTGGTTCCAGGGGGCTCCAAGAGACCCAGTACTTC. Translating gives CSVGSRGLQETQYF.

This clone was seen a few times. The V call is TRBV19, the J call TRBJ2-1; 13 bases map to TRBD2. CDR3 size: 15 residues. The V gene's germline CDR1 is LNHDA and CDR2 SQIVND (reference sequence). With 5 bases clipped from V and 10 bases from J, the junction kept 8 bases outside the gene matches. The CDR3 nucleotides read TGTGCCAGTAGTTCGGGACTAGCGGGACCCAGGGAGCAGTTCTTC. Translated: CASSSGLAGPREQFF. The full variable domain, its missing parts supplied by reference TRBV19 and TRBJ2-1, is DGGITQSPKYLFRKEGQNVTLSCEQNLNHDAMYWYRQDPGQGLRLIYYSQIVNDFQKGDIAEGYSVSREKKESFPLTVTSAQKNPTAFYLCASSSGLAGPREQFFGPGTRLTVL.

J is TRBJ2-5 and V is TRBV29-1; no clear D. Per germline, CDR1 SQVTM and CDR2 ANQGSEA. The CDR3 totals 11 residues. V lost 5 bases and J 3 bases, leaving 7 bases between the germline ends. CDR3 sequence (DNA): TGCAGCGTTCGACTTGAAGAGACCCAGTACTTC. Its translation is CSVRLEETQYF.

For the CDR3, the DNA is TGTGCCAGCAGGGACAGGGGCTATGGCTACACCTTC. It specifies CASRDRGYGYTF. The chain combines TRBV2 with TRBJ1-2, with TRBD1 identical over 9 bases. Germline-derived CDR1 and CDR2 are SNHLY and FYNNEI. J lost 4 bases, V lost 6 bases, and 0 bases had no gene match. The CDR3 runs to 12 residues.

The rearrangement uses TRBV27 and TRBJ1-6; D is possibly TRBD1 (6 bases). There are 21 residues in the CDR3. V dropped 3 bases and J dropped 0 bases, with 24 bases sitting between them. From germline, CDR1 is MNHEY and CDR2 SMNVEV (reference sequence). The CDR3 spells CASSFSLSGALRDSYNSPLHF. In DNA, the CDR3 is TGTGCCAGCAGTTTTTCACTTTCAGGGGCCCTTCGAGACTCCTATAATTCACCCCTCCACTTT.

This clone was seen just once. The junction shows a germline mismatch at one end, possibly a read error. The CDR3 DNA reads TGTGCAAGCAGCGAAGGCACTCAAAGGACAGACCAAGCTTTCTTT. Its translation: CASSEGTQRTDQAFF. The rearrangement joins TRBV28 to TRBJ1-1; D is possibly TRBD1 (6 bases). In germline, CDR1 is MDHEN, CDR2 SYDVKM. CDR3 length equals 15 residues.

Here the CDR3 reads CASSPRTFLDRVGSLEGYTF. The CDR3 DNA is TGCGCCAGCAGTCCCCGTACATTCCTAGACAGGGTGGGGTCCTTGGAGGGCTACACCTTC. The J gene is TRBJ1-2, the V gene TRBV4-3, with 7 bases lining up with TRBD1. The trim removed 6 bases at V and 8 bases at J, leaving 30 bases unmatched. CDR1 is LGHNA and CDR2 is YSLEER in the germline V gene. This CDR3 region has 20 residues.

The sample holds a few counts of this clone. The rearrangement uses TRBV7-9 and TRBJ1-2, with 9 bases matching TRBD1. The CDR3 runs 15 residues. Germline CDR1 reads SEHNR; CDR2 reads FQNEAQ (reference sequence). With 5 bases clipped from V and 6 bases from J, the junction kept 10 bases outside the gene matches. CDR3 loop: CASSLQTGGWDGYTF. Written as DNA, the CDR3 is TGTGCCAGCAGCCTACAGACAGGGGGATGGGATGGCTACACCTTC.

The genes are TRBV6-5 and TRBJ2-7; D is uncertain. The CDR3 consists of 13 residues. Trimming left V 8 bases short and J 6 bases short, with 17 bases between. CDR1 is MNHEY, CDR2 SVGAGI, per germline. The CDR3 DNA follows: TGTGCCAGCGGCCGTTCCCCGCTTTTCGAGCAGTACTTC. Translation: CASGRSPLFEQYF.

The chain uses TRBV28 and TRBJ1-2, with D perhaps TRBD1 (5 bases). Germline V lookup: CDR1 MDHEN, CDR2 SYDVKM. The V gene lost 8 bases and the J gene lost 2 bases, with 12 bases spanning the gap. This CDR3 region has 13 residues. This CDR3 is CASLPTANYGYTF. In nucleotides, the CDR3 is TGTGCCAGCCTCCCGACAGCAAACTATGGCTACACCTTC.

The V gene is TRBV9, the J gene TRBJ1-6; D might be TRBD1 (5 bases). V gave up 4 bases and J gave up 9 bases, with 20 bases separating them. Germline CDR1 reads SGDLS; CDR2 reads YYNGEE. This CDR3 spans 16 amino acids. In nucleotides, the CDR3 is TGTGCCAGCAGCCCCCGGGGGAGCTCCACAATTTCACCCCTCCACTTT. Its protein product is CASSPRGSSTISPLHF.

This chain links TRBV12-3 or TRBV12-4 with TRBJ2-5; 8 bases agree with TRBD2. The CDR3 is 12 amino acids. J was trimmed by 10 bases and V by 8 bases; bases with no gene match: 9. CDR3 region: CASSRGGRGQYF. CDR3 in DNA: TGTGCCAGCTCACGGGGGGGCAGGGGCCAGTACTTC.

This clone has only a few counts. The chain combines TRBV28 with TRBJ2-3; D is undetermined. Trimming pared 8 bases from V and 2 bases from J, leaving 11 bases between. The CDR3 totals 13 residues. From germline, CDR1 is MDHEN and CDR2 SYDVKM. The CDR3 coding sequence is TGTGCCAGCCGCTATGCCTCCACAGATACGCAGTATTTT. It yields the protein CASRYASTDTQYF.

The V and J genes are TRBV27 and TRBJ2-7; 8 bases match TRBD1. Germline-derived CDR1 and CDR2 are MNHEY and SMNVEV (reference sequence). Trimming took 4 bases from V and 2 from J; bases not matched to a gene: 7. The CDR3 has 15 residues. CDR3 nucleotides: TGTGCCAGCAGTTATCGACAGGGGAGCCCCTACGAGCAGTACTTC. Amino acid sequence: CASSYRQGSPYEQYF.

The chain employs TRBV24-1 and TRBJ1-6; D is uncertain. With 7 bases removed from V and 9 bases from J, the gap between germline ends came to 9 bases. Germline CDR1 is KGHDR and CDR2 is SFDVKD. The CDR3 totals 12 residues. The CDR3 loop reads CATSDSGSPLHF. The DNA of the CDR3 is TGTGCCACCAGCGATAGCGGTTCACCCCTCCACTTT.

This clone was observed a few times. V and J are TRBV7-9 and TRBJ2-1; the D gene is possibly TRBD1 (6 bases). Between the trimmed V and J ends, which lost 5 bases and 4 bases, there was a span of 9 bases. This CDR3 has 13 residues. From germline, CDR1 is SEHNR and CDR2 FQNEAQ (reference sequence). CDR3 coding DNA: TGTGCCAGCAGCGACGACAGGTACAATGAGCAGTTCTTC. Its protein product is CASSDDRYNEQFF.

This CDR3 reads CASSPHGGGPRNTGELFF. DNA for the CDR3: TGTGCCAGCAGCCCACACGGGGGAGGGCCGCGGAACACCGGGGAGCTGTTTTTT. J is TRBJ2-2 and V is TRBV7-3; 7 bases fit TRBD2. This CDR3 is built from 18 residues. CDR1 and CDR2 (germline): SGHTA, FQGTGA. The ends lost 5 bases at V and 1 base at J; junction bases unmatched: 13.

This chain uses TRBV5-1 with TRBJ1-2; D perhaps matches TRBD1 (5 bases). The CDR3 has 15 residues. V lost 3 bases, J lost 1 base, and 13 bases lay in between. Germline V gives CDR1 SGHRS, CDR2 YFSETQ. CDR3 sequence (DNA): TGCGCCAGCAGCTCCGGGCAGGGCTTTAACTATGGCTACACCTTC. Protein product: CASSSGQGFNYGYTF.

The chain couples TRBV18 to TRBJ2-7; the match to TRBD2 covers 14 bases. Germline V gene sequence: CDR1 KGHSH, CDR2 LQKENI. With V trimmed by 4 bases and J by 5 bases, 7 bases remained unmatched. The length of the CDR3 is 16 residues. In DNA form, the CDR3 reads TGTGCCAGCTCACTCGGGACTAGCGGGAGCCTGGACGAGCAGTACTTC. It translates to CASSLGTSGSLDEQYF.

The chain couples TRBV2 to TRBJ2-3; 7 bases line up with TRBD2. The junction had 4 bases not matched to a gene; V was cut back by 7 bases and J by 3 bases. The CDR3 length is 13 residues. Germline CDR1 and CDR2: SNHLY and FYNNEI. CDR3 sequence: CASTNGRTDTQYF. CDR3 bases: TGTGCCAGCACCAACGGGAGGACAGATACGCAGTATTTT.